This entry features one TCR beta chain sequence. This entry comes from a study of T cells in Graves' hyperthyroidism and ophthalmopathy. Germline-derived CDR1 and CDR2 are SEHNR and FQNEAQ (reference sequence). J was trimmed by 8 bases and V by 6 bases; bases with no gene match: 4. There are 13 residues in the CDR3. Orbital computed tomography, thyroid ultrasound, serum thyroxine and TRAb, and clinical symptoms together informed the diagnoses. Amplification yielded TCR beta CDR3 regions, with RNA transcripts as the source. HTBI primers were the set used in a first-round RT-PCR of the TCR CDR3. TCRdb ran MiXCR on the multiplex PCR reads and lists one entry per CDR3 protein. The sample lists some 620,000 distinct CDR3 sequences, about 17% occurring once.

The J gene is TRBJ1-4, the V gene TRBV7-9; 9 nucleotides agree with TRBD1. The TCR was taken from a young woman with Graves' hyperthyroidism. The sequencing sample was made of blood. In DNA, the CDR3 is TGTGCCAGCAGGGGACAGGGAGGGGAAAAACTGTTTTTT. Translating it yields CASRGQGGEKLFF.